This entry features one T cell receptor (beta chain) sequence. Its specific antigen is unknown. No much larger clone exists at a distance of one base, and base qualities are not known. This sample is drawn from a study of radiotherapy plus CTLA-4 blockade in lung cancer listed by TCRdb under 2018. Broadly, across the study: Among the enrolled patients, about 19% had an objective response, and about 29% reached disease control.

The library relied on the immunoSEQ multiplex PCR assay. Held by TCRdb, this immuneACCESS table contains in-frame sequences only and omits some clones. Under half of the omission traces to an unresolved V gene where checked; the cause of the rest is unknown. The sample table holds tens of thousands of clones, of which just under 80% were seen once. About 25% of the sample lies in the top ten. Results and caveats for the whole study, not just this receptor: After treatment with radiotherapy and ipilimumab, TCR clones that came from tumors expanded in the peripheral blood. The strongest predictors of response, as reported, were early dynamic changes in blood T cell clones along with a rise in serum interferon-beta after radiation.

The study evaluated CTLA-4 blockade (ipilimumab) given together with focal radiation therapy in patients who had chemo-refractory metastatic non-small-cell lung cancer. The germline V gene sets CDR1 to WSHSY and CDR2 to SAAADI. Reading from cysteine to phenylalanine, the CDR3 counts 13 amino acids. Of all the DNA, just the CDR3 is kept, 39 bases in frame from base 1. V lost 10 bases and J lost 2 bases, and the count of bases not matched to a germline gene is 5. This receptor was identified in a human donor with non-small cell lung cancer that progressed on radiotherapy plus ipilimumab. The material was peripheral blood, obtained from a patient treated with radiotherapy plus ipilimumab. The chain is encoded by TRBV10-2 joined to TRBJ2-3; TRBD2 fits 8 bases in the junction. The DNA reads as follows: TGCGCCATCGGGGGGGCGAACACAGATACGCAGTATTTT. The encoded protein is CAIGGANTDTQYF.